This TCR beta chain was sequenced for a study of blood T cell repertoires in COVID-19 (dated by TCRdb to about 2020). Regarding the complete study: Samples covering the acute and convalescent phases of COVID-19 were provided by collaborators in the United States, Italy and Spain. The prospective study material was composed of cDNA or gDNA derived from T cells, B-cell-depleted T cells, or PBMCs. The dataset comprised deeply sampled blood TCRbeta repertoires from subjects exposed to, actively infected with, or recovered from COVID-19. The repertoires were released in a freely available public database meant as a resource for research on the immune response to SARS-CoV-2. The samples were drawn from the first 160 participants of the ongoing ImmuneRACE study and from 1,254 subjects provided by 6 global collaborators. Nearly every sample came with metadata listing a de-identified subject ID, COVID-19 status, age in years and sex. Where HLA class I and class II types were available, the types were taken from metadata supplied by the sample provider, not from assay-based typing. What the authors observed across the whole study: Clinical and demographic metadata were provided uncurated, with the amount varying by source and participant.

Collaborating institutions collected whole blood in K2EDTA tubes following their own protocols. For TCRbeta analysis, collaborator samples were shipped as frozen whole blood, as isolated PBMCs, or as DNA extracted from either sample type. The immunoSEQ Assay, a bias-controlled multiplex PCR, was used to amplify TCRbeta CDR3 regions from genomic DNA. In the original analysis: Within the assay, amplification of reference gene primers was used to estimate how many nucleated cells each sample contained. To quantify the absolute abundance of each unique TCRbeta CDR3 rearrangement, sequence reads were collapsed and filtered. For each sample, productive Simpson clonality was calculated by taking the square root of Simpson's diversity index across productive rearrangements. TCRdb re-hosts the immuneACCESS table, in-frame sequences only. Its copies lack some clones; in the studies checked, an unresolved V gene accounts for under half of them, and the cause for the rest is not known. The V and J calls and clone size are taken from that table; D and trimming were inferred from the DNA. The sample table shows tens of thousands of clones, and about 82% are seen once. The ten largest account for 5.4% of the sample.

With regard to this clone: The target of this receptor is not known. Base qualities are not provided; no much larger clone lies one nucleotide away.

V is pared back by 0 bases and J by 5 bases, with 3 bases lying between the germline termini. Reading the germline V gene gives CDR1 SGDLS and CDR2 YYNGEE. Taken from cysteine to phenylalanine, the CDR3 has 11 residues. Here the CDR3 DNA is all that survives: 33 bases in frame from base 1. This TCR derives from a man in his fifties or sixties with active COVID-19. The material sequenced was peripheral blood. The rearrangement combines TRBV9 with TRBJ2-7; confidence is insufficient to name the D gene. The CDR3 has the sequence CASSVGHEQYF. In nucleotide form, the sequence is TGTGCCAGCAGCGTAGGGCACGAGCAGTACTTC.